The clone carrying this T cell receptor beta chain occurred many times. Antigen specificity is unknown. Unique molecular identifiers were incorporated during preparation of the TCRbeta library. TCRdb fed the PCR reads into MiXCR, producing one record per CDR3 protein. This table has some 300,000 distinct CDR3 sequences, about 9.5% appearing once. This sample was taken from a study of T-cell reconstitution after alpha-beta-depleted transplantation in children. The germline CDR1 and CDR2 sequences are SGHTA and FQGNSA. V was pared by 5 bases and J by 8 bases, with 10 bases of the junction left unmatched. The CDR3 totals 15 residues. Study observations and caveats: Reports say that about two months after transplant, the alpha-beta T cells came out of several hundred graft clones that had expanded. Day-60 TCRbeta diversity that was high in some patients was derived from surviving recipient T cells and thymic progenitors.

The chain recombines TRBV7-2 with TRBJ2-1, with 9 bases matching TRBD2. The sample was PBMCs, taken before TCRalphabeta/CD19-depleted stem cell transplant. The receptor comes from a boy younger than two with acute myeloid leukemia, due to receive a stem cell transplant. The CDR3 is CASSPLAGGRDEQFF. As DNA, the CDR3 is TGTGCCAGCAGCCCCCTCGCGGGGGGGCGGGATGAGCAGTTCTTC. Drawing the rest from reference TRBV7-2 and TRBJ2-1, the complete variable domain is GAGVSQSPSNKVTEKGKDVELRCDPISGHTALYWYRQSLGQGLEFLIYFQGNSAPDKSGLPSDRFSAERTGGSVSTLTIQRTQQEDSAVYLCASSPLAGGRDEQFFGPGTRLTVL.